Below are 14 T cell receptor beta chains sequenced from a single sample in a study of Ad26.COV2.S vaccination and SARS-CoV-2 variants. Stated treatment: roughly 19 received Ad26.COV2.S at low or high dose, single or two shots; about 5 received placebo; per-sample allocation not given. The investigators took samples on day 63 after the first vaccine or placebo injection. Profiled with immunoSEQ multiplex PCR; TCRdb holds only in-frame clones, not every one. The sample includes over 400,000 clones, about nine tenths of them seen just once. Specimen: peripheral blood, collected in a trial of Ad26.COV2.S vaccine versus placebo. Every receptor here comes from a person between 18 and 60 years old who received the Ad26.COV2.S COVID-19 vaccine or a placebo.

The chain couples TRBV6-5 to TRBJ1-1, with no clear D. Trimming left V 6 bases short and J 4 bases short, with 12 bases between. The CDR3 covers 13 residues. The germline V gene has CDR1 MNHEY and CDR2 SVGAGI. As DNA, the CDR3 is TGTGCCAGCAGCCGGCGAGGGTCCACTGAAGCTTTCTTT. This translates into CASSRRGSTEAFF.

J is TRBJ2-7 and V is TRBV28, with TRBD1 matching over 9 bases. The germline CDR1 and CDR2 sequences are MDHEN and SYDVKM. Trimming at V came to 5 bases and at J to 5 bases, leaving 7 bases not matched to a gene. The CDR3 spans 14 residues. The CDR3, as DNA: TGTGCCAGCAGTACGGGGACAGGGATAAACGAGCAGTACTTC. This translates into CASSTGTGINEQYF.

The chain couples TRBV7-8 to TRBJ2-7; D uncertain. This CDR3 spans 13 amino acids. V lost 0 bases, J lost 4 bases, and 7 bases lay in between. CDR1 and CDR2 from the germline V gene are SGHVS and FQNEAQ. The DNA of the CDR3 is TGTGCCAGCAGCTTAGCACGGCAGTACGAGCAGTACTTC. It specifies CASSLARQYEQYF.

The CDR3 reads CASSLGGYNTGELFF. Here the CDR3 DNA reads TGTGCCAGCAGCTTGGGAGGGTATAACACCGGGGAGCTGTTTTTT. V is TRBV5-4 and J is TRBJ2-2; maybe TRBD2 (5 bases). This CDR3 is built from 15 residues. V was trimmed by 0 bases and J by 2 bases, leaving 8 bases between them. Germline V CDR1 and CDR2: SGHNT, YYREEE (reference sequence). Combining the CDR3 with reference TRBV5-4 and TRBJ2-2 gives the whole variable domain ETGVTQSPTHLIKTRGQQVTLRCSSQSGHNTVSWYQQALGQGPQFIFQYYREEENGRGNFPPRFSGLQFPNYSSELNVNALELDDSALYLCASSLGGYNTGELFFGEGSRLTVL.

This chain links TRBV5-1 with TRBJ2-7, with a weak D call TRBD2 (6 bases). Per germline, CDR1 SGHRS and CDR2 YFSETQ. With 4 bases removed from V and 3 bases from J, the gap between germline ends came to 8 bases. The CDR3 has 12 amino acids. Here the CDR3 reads CASSAGLYEQYF. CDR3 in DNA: TGCGCCAGCAGCGCGGGACTCTACGAGCAGTACTTC.

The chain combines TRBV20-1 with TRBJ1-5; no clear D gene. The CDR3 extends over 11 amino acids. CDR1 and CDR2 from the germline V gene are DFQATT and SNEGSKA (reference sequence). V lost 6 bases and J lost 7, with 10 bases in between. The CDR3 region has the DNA TGCAGTGCCGGCGGGGTCCAGCCCCAGCATTTT. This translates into CSAGGVQPQHF.

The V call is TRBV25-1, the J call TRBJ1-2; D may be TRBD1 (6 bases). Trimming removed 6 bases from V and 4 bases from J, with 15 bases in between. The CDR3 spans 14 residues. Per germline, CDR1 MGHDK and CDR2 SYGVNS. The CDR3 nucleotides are TGTGCCAGCAGCCTAGGGGGATTGGGCTATGGCTACACCTTC. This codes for CASSLGGLGYGYTF.

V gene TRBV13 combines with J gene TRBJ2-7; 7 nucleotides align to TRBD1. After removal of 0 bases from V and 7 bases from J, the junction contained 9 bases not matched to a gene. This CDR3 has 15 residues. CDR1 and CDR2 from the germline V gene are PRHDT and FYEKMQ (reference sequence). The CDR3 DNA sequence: TGTGCCAGCAGCTTAGGCGGACAGGTTGACTTGGAGCAGTACTTC. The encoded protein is CASSLGGQVDLEQYF.

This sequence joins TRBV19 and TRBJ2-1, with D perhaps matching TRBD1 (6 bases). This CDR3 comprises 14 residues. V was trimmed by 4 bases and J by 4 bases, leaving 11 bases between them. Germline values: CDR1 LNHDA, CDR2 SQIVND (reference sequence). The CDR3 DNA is TGTGCCAGTAGTAGGAGAACAGGGTACAATGAGCAGTTCTTC. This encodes CASSRRTGYNEQFF. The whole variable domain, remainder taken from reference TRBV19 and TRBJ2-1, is DGGITQSPKYLFRKEGQNVTLSCEQNLNHDAMYWYRQDPGQGLRLIYYSQIVNDFQKGDIAEGYSVSREKKESFPLTVTSAQKNPTAFYLCASSRRTGYNEQFFGPGTRLTVL.

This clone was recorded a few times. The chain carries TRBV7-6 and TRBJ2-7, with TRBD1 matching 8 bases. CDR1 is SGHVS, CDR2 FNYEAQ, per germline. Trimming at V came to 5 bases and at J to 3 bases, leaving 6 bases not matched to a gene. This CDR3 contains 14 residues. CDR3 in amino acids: CASSPPGQGYEQYF. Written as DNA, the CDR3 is TGTGCCAGCAGCCCCCCCGGACAGGGCTACGAGCAGTACTTC.

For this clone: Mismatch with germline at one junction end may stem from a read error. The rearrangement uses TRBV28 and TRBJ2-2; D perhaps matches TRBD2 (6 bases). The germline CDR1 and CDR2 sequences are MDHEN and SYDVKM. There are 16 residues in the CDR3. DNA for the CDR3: TGTGCCAGCAGTTTATGGGCAGGAGGGAACTCCGGGGAGCTGTTTTTT. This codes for CASSLWAGGNSGELFF.

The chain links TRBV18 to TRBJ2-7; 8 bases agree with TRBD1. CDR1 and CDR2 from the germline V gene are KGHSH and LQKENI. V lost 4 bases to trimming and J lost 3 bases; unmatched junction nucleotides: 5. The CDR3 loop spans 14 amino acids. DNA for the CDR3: TGTGCCAGCTCACACGACAGGGGAGACTACGAGCAGTACTTC. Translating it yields CASSHDRGDYEQYF.

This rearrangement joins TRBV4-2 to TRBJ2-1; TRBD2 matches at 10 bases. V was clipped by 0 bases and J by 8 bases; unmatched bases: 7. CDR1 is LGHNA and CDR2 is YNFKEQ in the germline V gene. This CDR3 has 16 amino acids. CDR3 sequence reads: CASSQDRSGGADEQFF. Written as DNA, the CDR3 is TGTGCCAGCAGCCAAGATCGAAGCGGGGGGGCTGATGAGCAGTTCTTC.

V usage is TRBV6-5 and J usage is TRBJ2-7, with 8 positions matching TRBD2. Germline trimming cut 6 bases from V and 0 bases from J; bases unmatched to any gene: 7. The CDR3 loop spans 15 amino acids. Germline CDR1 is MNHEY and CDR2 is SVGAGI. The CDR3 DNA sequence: TGTGCCAGCAGACCCGGGACTAGGAGCTCCTACGAGCAGTACTTC. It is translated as CASRPGTRSSYEQYF.